The entry that follows covers one T cell receptor (beta chain) sequence. Its antigen is unknown. This specimen belongs to a study of beta chain features in type 1 diabetes. Findings and limits, study-wide: PCR might show a preference for shorter templates, equally across patients and controls. In all four CD4+ subsets, TCRB CDR3 length was significantly, moderately reduced in type 1 diabetes.

Every sorted population was more than 95% pure. With 1 base removed from V and 3 bases from J, the gap between germline ends came to 10 bases. The CDR3 length is 14 residues. CDR1 is MGHDK, CDR2 SYGVNS, per germline. All of the isolated RNA was reverse transcribed, so expressed TCRB transcripts were sequenced. Method: immunoSEQ multiplex PCR; TCRdb's copy keeps in-frame clones and lacks some. The data show tens of thousands of clones, about 40% seen once. The material sequenced was Tregs from blood. The clonotype originates from a man younger than 40 with type 1 diabetes. The chain employs TRBV25-1 and TRBJ2-7; a possible D gene is TRBD1 (6 bases). The chain's CDR3 is CASSEWDNFYEQYF. The CDR3, as DNA: TGTGCCAGCAGTGAATGGGACAATTTCTACGAGCAGTACTTC.